This TCR beta chain emerged from a study of cytomegalovirus exposure and HLA in healthy donors. Overall study findings and caveats: Later findings reportedly placed an Asian-associated ancestry cluster below the roughly 660-donor mean for N-insertions.

The CDR3 runs to 19 residues. Looked up from germline, CDR1 is SGHDN and CDR2 is FVKESK. V lost 1 base and J lost 5, with 23 bases in between. It was with 60 Vbeta and 13 Jbeta primers that the PCR ran. Sequenced by immunoSEQ multiplex PCR; TCRdb stores in-frame clones only, minus some. Of approximately 200,000 clones listed, about four fifths are singletons. As to this clone: The antigen remains undetermined.

V gene TRBV14 combines with J gene TRBJ1-4, with D possibly TRBD1 on 5 matching bases. Sample: PBMCs. The clonotype comes from a girl aged 10 to 17 in good health and CMV-seropositive. The CDR3 sequence is CASSQVPGGARRGNEKLFF. CDR3 nucleotide sequence: TGTGCCAGCAGCCAAGTTCCGGGGGGTGCCCGCCGCGGGAATGAAAAACTGTTTTTT.